This T cell receptor (beta chain) was observed in a study of Ad26.COV2.S vaccination and SARS-CoV-2 variants. Overall study: By the intramuscular route, Ad26.COV2.S was given once, or twice 56 days apart.

Sequencing was performed with immunoSEQ multiplex PCR; in TCRdb, only in-frame clones are kept and a portion is missing. The sample comprises a few hundred thousand clones, 88% of which are singletons, and 3.5% to 4% rests with the top ten. Overall study results and limits: Overall T cell responses may have been underestimated by the analyses of TCR breadth and depth. With respect to non-spike TCR breadth, vaccine and placebo recipients were similar.

Of note for this clone: Its antigen is unknown.

V gave up 1 base and J gave up 1 base, with 8 bases separating them. Germline values: CDR1 SGHKS, CDR2 YYEKEE (reference sequence). This CDR3 has 14 amino acids. The treatment denotes: 15 to 20 received Ad26.COV2.S at low or high dose, single or two shots; several received placebo; per-sample allocation not given. Collection of samples fell on day 63 after the first vaccine or placebo injection. The genes are TRBV5-5 and TRBJ1-1; no clear D. Material: peripheral blood, obtained in a trial of Ad26.COV2.S vaccine versus placebo. The sequence was collected from a person aged 18 to 65 who received the Ad26.COV2.S COVID-19 vaccine or a placebo. The CDR3 spells CASSLLLRNTEAFF. The CDR3 nucleotides are TGTGCCAGCAGCTTGTTACTTCGGAACACTGAAGCTTTCTTT.